This section outlines one T cell receptor beta chain sequence together with its context. Its antigen is not yet known. No base quality values were provided; no much bigger clone lies one nucleotide off. The sample is drawn from a study of T cell responses to AZD1222 COVID-19 vaccine (dated by TCRdb to about 2021). Regarding the research as a whole: AZD1222 recipients whose second dose came at about 4 weeks and those whose second dose came at about 12 weeks were combined into one group, since spike-specific TCR depth and breadth did not differ between the two schedules. Trial participants were enrolled by age into subgroups of 18-55, 56-69 and 70-plus years, and approximately 150, 30 and 60 TCR-sequenced participants, respectively, were included in these subgroups. TCR sequencing covered 233 trial participants: some 210 given two doses of AZD1222 and approximately 25 given two doses of MenACWY control vaccine. Study-wide findings and limitations: After two AZD1222 doses, both the breadth and the depth of spike-specific TCRs were significantly higher than at day 0 and than in MenACWY recipients. The vaccine-associated CD4 TCRs covered the entire spike protein, and the dominant responses fell in regions 160-218 and 743-854. Most participants were white British and females outnumbered males, and the authors suggested that clonal diversity may have been underestimated. The 56-69-year group was small, and its depth increase did not reach significance, likely because of low power. Conclusions about previously exposed vaccinees are limited because only five to seven AZD1222 recipients were SARS-CoV-2 seropositive at baseline. Reportedly, almost half of the unique spike-specific TCRs recognized epitopes lying outside the regions that are mutated in the B.1.351 and B.1.1.7 variants. Because no day 14 peak-response samples were available, the repertoires could be characterized only after the peak T cell response.

The CDR3 regions of human TCRbeta chains were subjected to immunosequencing. In the authors' own workflow: Repertoire TCRs were checked for matches against a reference library of SARS-CoV-2-specific TCRs that had been generated using the MIRA antigen-specificity platform. Breadth meant the fraction of unique TCRs that were SARS-CoV-2-associated, whereas depth meant the fraction of total T cells that were SARS-CoV-2-associated. Using the MIRA data, each spike-specific TCR was mapped to the spike region that the TCR reacts to and placed in a CD4 or CD8 class. Log10-transformed breadth and depth values were compared by one-way ANOVA with Sidak's multiple comparisons tests. TCRdb obtained this table from immuneACCESS and retained in-frame rearrangements with V and J assigned. These tables miss some clones; where compared with another copy, unresolved V genes account for less than half of the shortfall, and the remainder is unexplained. That table furnishes V, J and clone size, whereas the DNA furnished D and trimming. Here the sample has 120,000 to 150,000 clones; under 95% occur a single time. Roughly 4.6% of the sample is taken by the ten largest.

Sequences SGHNT (CDR1) and YENEEA (CDR2) are obtained from the germline V gene. Its CDR3 holds 13 amino acids, cysteine through phenylalanine. The only DNA kept is the CDR3, 39 bases in frame from the first base. V is cut by 1 base and J by 1 base, and the space between the germline ends is 4 bases. The time point label for this specimen denotes: baseline before first vaccination. Vaccinee samples came from UK trials COV001 and COV002, including a single-blind randomized controlled phase 2/3 trial of AZD1222 (ChAdOx1 nCoV-19) in healthy adults. Trial participant PBMC samples were collected at day 0 and day 28 after the second dose for TCRbeta chain sequencing.

Sequenced material: peripheral blood, taken on day 0 of AZD1222 vaccination. This TCR derives from an adult in good health. The receptor chain draws on TRBV11-3 and TRBJ1-1, with the D gene call left open. The encoded CDR3 is CASSLGSNTEAFF. The DNA sequence follows: TGTGCCAGCAGCTTAGGGTCGAACACTGAAGCTTTCTTT. With the portions outside the CDR3 filled from the reference TRBV11-3 and TRBJ1-1 genes, the complete variable region becomes EAGVVQSPRYKIIEKKQPVAFWCNPISGHNTLYWYLQNLGQGPELLIRYENEEAVDDSQLPKDRFSAERLKGVDSTLKIQPAELGDSAVYLCASSLGSNTEAFFGQGTRLTVV.